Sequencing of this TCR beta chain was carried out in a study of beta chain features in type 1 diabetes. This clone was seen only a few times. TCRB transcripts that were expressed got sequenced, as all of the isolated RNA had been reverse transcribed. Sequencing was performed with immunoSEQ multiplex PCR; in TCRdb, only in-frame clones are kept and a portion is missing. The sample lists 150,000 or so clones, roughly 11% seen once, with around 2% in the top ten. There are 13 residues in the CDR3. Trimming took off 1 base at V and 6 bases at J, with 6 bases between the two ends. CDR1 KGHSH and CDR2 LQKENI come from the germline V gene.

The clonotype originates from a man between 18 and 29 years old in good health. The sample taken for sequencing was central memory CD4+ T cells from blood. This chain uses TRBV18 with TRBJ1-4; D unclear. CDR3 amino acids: CASSPQTDEKLFF. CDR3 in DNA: TGTGCCAGCTCACCACAGACGGATGAAAAACTGTTTTTT.